These 26 T cell receptor beta chains were sequenced from one sample in a study of OX40 agonist ivuxolimab in advanced cancers. The protocol was immunoSEQ multiplex PCR, while the TCRdb copy is restricted to in-frame clones and leaves out a portion. This table has around 40,000 clones, approximately 83% appearing once. Here the sequenced sample was CD4+ or CD8+ T cells sorted from blood, taken in a trial of the OX40 agonist ivuxolimab. The receptor source for this set is an adult with an advanced solid tumor such as melanoma, head and neck, liver or kidney cancer.

The chain combines TRBV11-2 with TRBJ2-7, with 8 nucleotides matching TRBD1. V dropped 6 bases and J dropped 3; count of bases not matched to a gene: 4. The germline CDR1 and CDR2 sequences are SGHAT and FQNNGV. The CDR3 length is 13 residues. The CDR3 region is CASSTGTGYEQYF. The CDR3 DNA reads TGTGCCAGCAGTACCGGGACAGGCTACGAGCAGTACTTC.

The genes are TRBV5-1 and TRBJ2-2; TRBD1 matches 10 bases. The V and J ends lost 0 bases and 4 bases, in that order; junction bases with no gene match: 0. The germline V gene has CDR1 SGHRS and CDR2 YFSETQ. This CDR3 has 15 residues. The CDR3 is CASSLGTGGTGELFF. The CDR3 DNA sequence: TGCGCCAGCAGCTTGGGGACAGGGGGCACCGGGGAGCTGTTTTTT.

This chain uses TRBV13 with TRBJ2-7, with D perhaps TRBD2 (6 bases). Germline CDR1 reads PRHDT; CDR2 reads FYEKMQ (reference sequence). Between the trimmed V and J ends, which lost 3 bases and 7 bases, there was a span of 16 bases. The CDR3 runs to 14 residues. CDR3 in DNA: TGTGCCAGCAGCTTTTTGGAAGGGGCGGGGGAGCAGTACTTC. This codes for CASSFLEGAGEQYF.

J is TRBJ2-3 and V is TRBV10-2, with 13 nucleotides matching TRBD2. This CDR3 comprises 19 residues. From germline, CDR1 is WSHSY and CDR2 SAAADI. After removal of 5 bases from V and 4 bases from J, the junction contained 15 bases not matched to a gene. CDR3 bases: TGCGCCAGCAGTCAGGGACTAGCGGGGACTATTAAAGAAGCAGATACGCAGTATTTT. Its protein is CASSQGLAGTIKEADTQYF.

This chain joins TRBV6-1 and TRBJ1-5, with a weak D call TRBD1 (6 bases). V was shortened by 6 bases and J by 5 bases, with 14 bases between the two germline ends. The CDR3 sequence is 14 residues long. Germline V gene lookup returns CDR1 MNHNS and CDR2 SASEGT. In DNA form, the CDR3 reads TGTGCCAGCAGGACAGGCGTCGGTGATCAGCCCCAGCATTTT. Its protein is CASRTGVGDQPQHF.

This chain links TRBV6-1 with TRBJ2-7, with 7 positions matching TRBD1. V shed 4 bases, J shed 3 bases, and the junction held 6 bases outside the gene matches. The CDR3 is made up of 14 amino acids. Germline values: CDR1 MNHNS, CDR2 SASEGT. CDR3 region: CASSAVGQSYEQYV. In DNA form, the CDR3 reads TGTGCCAGCAGTGCGGTGGGACAGAGCTACGAGCAGTACGTC.

This chain joins TRBV27 and TRBJ2-1, with 7 positions matching TRBD2. The length of the CDR3 is 15 residues. Germline V gene lookup returns CDR1 MNHEY and CDR2 SMNVEV (reference sequence). J was trimmed by 3 bases and V by 2 bases; bases with no gene match: 4. CDR3 amino acids: CASSLGLADYNEQFF. DNA of the CDR3: TGTGCCAGCAGTTTAGGCCTAGCGGACTACAATGAGCAGTTCTTC.

The chain has TRBV6-6 and TRBJ2-2, with TRBD1 matching 9 bases. Trimming cost V 4 bases and J 5 bases; bases outside gene matches: 2. The CDR3 extends over 14 amino acids. Germline V gene lookup returns CDR1 MNHNY and CDR2 SVGAGI (reference sequence). The CDR3 protein is CASSFGTGTGELFF. CDR3 DNA: TGTGCCAGCAGTTTCGGGACAGGGACCGGGGAGCTGTTTTTT.

This chain joins TRBV5-1 and TRBJ1-1; unclear D gene. Germline V CDR1 and CDR2: SGHRS, YFSETQ. The CDR3 consists of 15 residues. V was cut by 0 bases and J by 7 bases, with 16 bases left in between. The CDR3 bases are TGCGCCAGCAGCTTGGGGACGCCCATCACCGGTGAAGCTTTCTTT. It codes for CASSLGTPITGEAFF.

V usage is TRBV9 and J usage is TRBJ2-2, with 13 bases that match TRBD2. The CDR3 runs to 15 residues. Trimming removed 3 bases from V and 5 bases from J; junction bases left unmatched: 1. Germline V gene data show CDR1 as SGDLS and CDR2 as YYNGEE. The DNA for the CDR3 is TGTGCCAGCAGCGAGGGACTAGCGGGGACCGGGGAGCTGTTTTTT. Translating it yields CASSEGLAGTGELFF.

This CDR3 reads CASTAGSTYEQYF. In DNA form, the CDR3 reads TGTGCCAGCACTGCGGGATCTACCTACGAGCAGTACTTC. The chain uses TRBV28 and TRBJ2-7, with D possibly matching TRBD2 (6 bases). The CDR3 has 13 residues. With 7 bases removed from V and 2 bases from J, the gap between germline ends came to 12 bases. The germline CDR1 and CDR2 sequences are MDHEN and SYDVKM.

The rearrangement links TRBV28 to TRBJ2-7, with 11 bases identical to TRBD2. Germline assignment: CDR1 MDHEN and CDR2 SYDVKM. The CDR3 spans 14 residues. With V trimmed by 6 bases and J by 4 bases, 5 bases remained unmatched. The CDR3 reads CASSLLAGEYEQYF. The CDR3 DNA is TGTGCCAGCAGCTTACTAGCGGGAGAGTACGAGCAGTACTTC.

The chain couples TRBV19 to TRBJ2-1, with TRBD1 as a possible D gene (5 bases). CDR1 and CDR2 (germline): LNHDA, SQIVND (reference sequence). This CDR3 spans 14 amino acids. V was pared by 5 bases and J by 10 bases, with 18 bases between. In DNA form, the CDR3 reads TGTGCCAGTAGTGAAATCTCAGGGATTAACGAGCAGTTCTTC. Translated: CASSEISGINEQFF.

V is TRBV27 and J is TRBJ2-1; D may be TRBD2 (5 bases). The CDR3 is 16 amino acids. Trimming stripped 6 bases from V and 4 bases from J, with 19 bases between. Germline CDR1 is MNHEY and CDR2 is SMNVEV (reference sequence). The CDR3 coding sequence is TGTGCCAGCAGCGGTGTGGGGAGCCGCGCTTACAATGAGCAGTTCTTC. This sequence encodes CASSGVGSRAYNEQFF.

V gene TRBV7-9 combines with J gene TRBJ2-1; no definite D call. CDR3 length: 14 residues. Trimming took 4 bases from V and 4 from J, leaving 11 bases between them. Germline V CDR1 and CDR2: SEHNR, FQNEAQ (reference sequence). Here the CDR3 DNA reads TGTGCCAGCAGCTCGCCGCTGGGGTACAATGAGCAGTTCTTC. Translated: CASSSPLGYNEQFF.

The rearrangement joins TRBV11-2 to TRBJ1-1; 8 nucleotides align to TRBD1. The CDR3 extends over 16 amino acids. Germline assignment: CDR1 SGHAT and CDR2 FQNNGV. J lost 1 base, V lost 5 bases, and 9 bases had no gene match. For the CDR3, the DNA is TGTGCCAGCAGCCGGACAGGGAAGGAAGGGAACACTGAAGCTTTCTTT. It encodes CASSRTGKEGNTEAFF.

This chain joins TRBV4-3 and TRBJ1-2; D gene unclear. The germline gives CDR1 LGHNA, CDR2 YSLEER. CDR3 length: 15 residues. The V end lost 0 bases, the J end lost 4 bases, and 12 bases lay between the germline ends. Written as DNA, the CDR3 is TGCGCCAGCAGCCAAGATACCCCCCCGCCCTATGGCTACACCTTC. Its translation: CASSQDTPPPYGYTF.

The chain combines TRBV6-4 with TRBJ2-3; 9 positions match TRBD1. The CDR3 has 15 amino acids. Germline-derived CDR1 and CDR2 are MRHNA and SNTAGT. J lost 6 bases, V lost 5 bases, and 9 bases had no gene match. DNA of the CDR3: TGTGCCAGCAGTTTGTATGGGACAGGGCCGGATACGCAGTATTTT. Translation: CASSLYGTGPDTQYF.

V is TRBV5-1 and J is TRBJ2-2; 14 bases match TRBD2. Germline CDR1 SGHRS, CDR2 YFSETQ. The CDR3 has 18 amino acids. With 1 base clipped from V and 4 bases from J, the junction kept 6 bases outside the gene matches. The CDR3 DNA is TGCGCCAGCAGCTTGTCGGGACTAGCGGGAGTGGTCACCGGGGAGCTGTTTTTT. Translation gives CASSLSGLAGVVTGELFF.

Concerning this clone itself: The sample has other DNA sequences that encode this CDR3 too. The V call is TRBV28, the J call TRBJ1-1; 8 bases are shared with TRBD1. This CDR3 has 14 residues. The germline gives CDR1 MDHEN, CDR2 SYDVKM. V gave up 5 bases and J gave up 5 bases; unmatched junction bases: 7. The CDR3 spells CASSLQGAGTEAFF. CDR3 bases: TGTGCCAGCAGTCTGCAGGGGGCAGGTACTGAAGCTTTCTTT.

This chain connects TRBV6-1 to TRBJ1-3, with D unresolved. V dropped 1 base and J dropped 0 bases, with 7 bases sitting between them. The CDR3 runs 15 residues. In germline, CDR1 is MNHNS, CDR2 SASEGT. CDR3 loop: CASSEVVSSGNTIYF. The CDR3 DNA follows: TGTGCCAGCAGTGAAGTTGTGAGCTCTGGAAACACCATATATTTT.

CDR3 protein: CASSQDNRGNGELFF. The CDR3 DNA follows: TGCGCCAGCAGCCAAGATAACAGGGGCAACGGGGAGCTGTTTTTT. The chain has TRBV4-1 and TRBJ2-2; TRBD1 matches at 7 bases. Germline V gene lookup returns CDR1 MGHRA and CDR2 YSYEKL. The CDR3 spans 15 residues. The ends lost 0 bases at V and 7 bases at J; junction bases unmatched: 5.

The CDR3 spells CASSQEGFTEAFF. DNA of the CDR3: TGCGCCAGCAGCCAAGAGGGGTTCACTGAAGCTTTCTTT. This chain uses TRBV4-1 with TRBJ1-1; unclear D gene. The CDR3 has 13 amino acids. V lost 0 bases, J lost 4 bases, and 6 bases lay in between. The V gene's germline CDR1 is MGHRA and CDR2 YSYEKL.

This clone has only a few counts. V and J are TRBV6-5 and TRBJ1-2; 8 positions agree with TRBD1. Germline trimming cut 4 bases from V and 8 bases from J; bases unmatched to any gene: 12. The length of the CDR3 is 15 residues. CDR1 is MNHEY, CDR2 SVGAGI, per germline. The CDR3 sequence is CASSSSGGPALGYTF. As DNA, the CDR3 is TGTGCCAGCAGTTCGTCAGGGGGCCCGGCCCTGGGCTACACCTTC.

The V gene is TRBV7-7, the J gene TRBJ2-2; 15 bases are shared with TRBD2. Trimming at V came to 5 bases and at J to 5 bases, leaving 3 bases not matched to a gene. The CDR3 loop spans 16 amino acids. The germline V gene has CDR1 SSHAT and CDR2 FNYEAQ (reference sequence). CDR3 coding DNA: TGTGCCAGCAGCCCGGGACTAGCGGGGGGTACCGGGGAGCTGTTTTTT. Translation: CASSPGLAGGTGELFF.

V and J are TRBV21-1 and TRBJ1-2; the DNA was not used to check the table's D call, TRBD1. TRBV21-1 is assigned pseudogene status. This CDR3 spans 13 amino acids. The CDR3 here is CASTGQGAYGYTF. The CDR3 DNA follows: TGTGCCAGCACTGGACAGGGAGCCTATGGCTACACCTTC.